These 21 T cell receptor beta chains were sequenced from one sample in a study of T cell clonotyping in hematopoietic cell transplantation. The data were produced by immunoSEQ multiplex PCR, yet TCRdb's version contains in-frame clones alone and is incomplete. The sample contains about 43,000 clones, about 95% of which appear only once. Sequencing was carried out using peripheral blood mononuclear cells. Receptor source: a man aged 30 to 39 in good health. Some clones in this sample may be carry-over from other donors' samples.

The V gene is TRBV10-1, the J gene TRBJ1-1; D gene unclear. The V and J ends lost 2 bases and 6 bases respectively, with 10 bases between them. There are 13 residues in the CDR3. CDR1 and CDR2 (germline): WNHNN, SYGVQD (reference sequence). CDR3 region: CASSESRIPEAFF. The CDR3 DNA sequence: TGCGCCAGCAGTGAGAGCCGGATCCCTGAAGCTTTCTTT.

This chain connects TRBV11-1 to TRBJ1-1; no clear D gene. Germline CDR1 and CDR2: SGHAT and FQDESV (reference sequence). The CDR3 spans 14 residues. Trimming took 4 bases from V and 0 from J, leaving 9 bases between them. Here the CDR3 reads CASSYHRMNTEAFF. CDR3 nucleotides: TGTGCCAGCAGCTACCATCGAATGAACACTGAAGCTTTCTTT. Filled out from reference TRBV11-1 and TRBJ1-1, the complete variable domain reads EAEVAQSPRYKITEKSQAVAFWCDPISGHATLYWYRQILGQGPELLVQFQDESVVDDSQLPKDRFSAERLKGVDSTLKIQPAELGDSAMYLCASSYHRMNTEAFFGQGTRLTVV.

This clone appeared once. V gene TRBV4-2 combines with J gene TRBJ1-1; no clear D gene. Germline CDR1 and CDR2: LGHNA and YNFKEQ. This CDR3 is 15 amino acids long. V was pared by 0 bases and J by 1 base, with 9 bases between. CDR3 loop: CASSQDGPPNTEAFF. CDR3 nucleotides: TGTGCCAGCAGCCAAGATGGGCCGCCGAACACTGAAGCTTTCTTT.

The J gene is TRBJ1-1, the V gene TRBV10-2, with D possibly being TRBD1 (5 bases). Germline CDR1 and CDR2: WSHSY and SAAADI. Trimming cost V 2 bases and J 1 base, with 5 bases left between them. CDR3 length equals 13 residues. This CDR3 reads CASSEQGNTEAFF. In DNA form, the CDR3 reads TGCGCCAGCAGTGAGCAGGGGAACACTGAAGCTTTCTTT.

This chain links TRBV4-1 with TRBJ2-7, with D tentatively TRBD1 (6 bases). The germline CDR1 and CDR2 sequences are MGHRA and YSYEKL. Trimming cost V 4 bases and J 0 bases, with 19 bases left between them. The CDR3 runs 17 residues. The CDR3 here is CASSLTLAGTNSYEQYF. The DNA of the CDR3 is TGCGCCAGCAGCCTGACCCTGGCCGGGACAAACTCCTACGAGCAGTACTTC.

The chain recombines TRBV11-2 with TRBJ2-5; D possibly uses TRBD1 or TRBD2 (5 bases each). Trimming cost V 3 bases and J 7 bases, with 21 bases left between them. CDR1 and CDR2 from the germline V gene are SGHAT and FQNNGV. This CDR3 is 16 amino acids long. For the CDR3, the DNA is TGTGCCAGCAGCTTGGCGGGCAGGGCGATTTTTGGGACCCAGTACTTC. Amino acid sequence: CASSLAGRAIFGTQYF.

This clone appeared once. This chain uses TRBV27 with TRBJ2-7, with TRBD1 as a possible D gene (6 bases). The length of the CDR3 is 16 residues. Per germline, CDR1 MNHEY and CDR2 SMNVEV (reference sequence). V lost 4 bases to trimming and J lost 7 bases, with 23 bases between them. The CDR3 nucleotides are TGTGCCAGCAGTTCCGCCGACAGGAGGACAAATTATGAGCAGTACTTC. This sequence encodes CASSSADRRTNYEQYF.

The CDR3 protein is CASSPGFGGELFF. CDR3 DNA: TGTGCCAGCAGTCCAGGTTTCGGCGGGGAGCTGTTTTTT. The rearrangement uses TRBV27 and TRBJ2-2; D is unresolved. With 5 bases removed from V and 7 bases from J, the gap between germline ends came to 11 bases. The CDR3 has 13 amino acids. The V gene's germline CDR1 is MNHEY and CDR2 SMNVEV (reference sequence).

The chain combines TRBV5-6 with TRBJ2-1, with 12 bases aligning to TRBD2. Per the germline V gene, CDR1 is SGHDT and CDR2 is YYEEEE. The length of the CDR3 is 18 residues. V shed 5 bases, J shed 0 bases, and the junction held 9 bases outside the gene matches. CDR3 nucleotides: TGTGCCAGCAGTTTCCGGACTAGCGGGGCCAGCTCCTACAATGAGCAGTTCTTC. Translation gives CASSFRTSGASSYNEQFF.

The chain links TRBV6-6 to TRBJ1-1; D unclear. The CDR3 has 14 amino acids. Germline assignment: CDR1 MNHNY and CDR2 SVGAGI (reference sequence). Deletions cut 4 bases from V and 2 bases from J, with 11 bases between. The CDR3 is CASSFSGPNTEAFF. As DNA, the CDR3 is TGTGCCAGCAGTTTCTCAGGACCAAACACTGAAGCTTTCTTT.

This sequence joins TRBV21-1 and TRBJ1-5. TRBV21-1 has pseudogene status. This CDR3 has 15 amino acids. The CDR3 loop is CASSKGKRWGQPQHF. The CDR3 DNA follows: TGTGCCAGCAGCAAAGGGAAGAGGTGGGGTCAGCCCCAGCATTTT.

The V and J genes are TRBV9 and TRBJ2-2, with TRBD2 identical over 15 bases. The CDR3 loop spans 16 amino acids. After removal of 4 bases from V and 4 bases from J, the junction contained 2 bases not matched to a gene. CDR1 SGDLS and CDR2 YYNGEE come from the germline V gene. The CDR3 spells CASSTGLAGGTGELFF. For the CDR3, the DNA is TGTGCCAGCAGCACGGGACTAGCGGGAGGCACCGGGGAGCTGTTTTTT. Based on the CDR3 plus reference TRBV9 and TRBJ2-2, the full variable domain is DSGVTQTPKHLITATGQRVTLRCSPRSGDLSVYWYQQSLDQGLQFLIQYYNGEERAKGNILERFSAQQFPDLHSELNLSSLELGDSALYFCASSTGLAGGTGELFFGEGSRLTVL.

The rearrangement uses TRBV11-1 and TRBJ1-2, with D possibly TRBD1 on 6 matching bases. The V gene lost 5 bases and the J gene lost 6 bases, with 10 bases spanning the gap. Looked up from germline, CDR1 is SGHAT and CDR2 is FQDESV (reference sequence). The CDR3 length is 12 residues. The CDR3 bases are TGTGCCAGCAGCATCAGGGGAGATGGCTACACCTTC. Encoded protein: CASSIRGDGYTF.

This sequence joins TRBV2 and TRBJ2-1, with 7 bases that match TRBD1. The trim removed 6 bases at V and 4 bases at J, leaving 6 bases unmatched. The CDR3 totals 14 residues. Per the germline V gene, CDR1 is SNHLY and CDR2 is FYNNEI. CDR3 in DNA: TGTGCCAGCAGGGTCCGGGACAGTTACAATGAGCAGTTCTTC. As protein: CASRVRDSYNEQFF.

A single count supports this clone. The chain links TRBV27 to TRBJ1-2; no reliable D call. V was cut by 5 bases and J by 0 bases, with 10 bases left in between. Germline CDR1 is MNHEY and CDR2 is SMNVEV (reference sequence). The CDR3 covers 14 residues. The chain's CDR3 is CASSSPRANYGYTF. DNA of the CDR3: TGTGCCAGCAGTAGCCCTCGGGCTAACTATGGCTACACCTTC.

This clone was picked up one time. Distinct nucleotide sequences in the sample also encode this CDR3. J is TRBJ2-7 and V is TRBV4-1; 9 bases are a match to TRBD1. Germline V lookup: CDR1 MGHRA, CDR2 YSYEKL. The CDR3 has 14 amino acids. With V trimmed by 4 bases and J by 6 bases, 7 bases remained unmatched. CDR3 region: CASSPGQGASEQYF. As DNA, the CDR3 is TGCGCCAGCAGCCCGGGACAGGGAGCAAGCGAGCAGTACTTC.

This clone was seen a few times. The V and J genes are TRBV29-1 and TRBJ1-1; the D gene is possibly TRBD1 (6 bases). V was pared by 0 bases and J by 5 bases, with 10 bases between. This CDR3 is built from 13 residues. Germline V gene data show CDR1 as SQVTM and CDR2 as ANQGSEA. CDR3 coding DNA: TGCAGCGTTGAAGATCGAGGGGGAACTGAAGCTTTCTTT. Protein sequence: CSVEDRGGTEAFF. The whole variable domain, filled in from reference TRBV29-1 and TRBJ1-1, reads SAVISQKPSRDICQRGTSLTIQCQVDSQVTMMFWYRQQPGQSLTLIATANQGSEATYESGFVIDKFPISRPNLTFSTLTVSNMSPEDSSIYLCSVEDRGGTEAFFGQGTRLTVV.

The chain couples TRBV6-1 to TRBJ2-7, with 12 bases matching TRBD1. J was trimmed by 7 bases and V by 0 bases; bases with no gene match: 7. This CDR3 is built from 16 residues. Germline loops: CDR1 MNHNS, CDR2 SASEGT. CDR3 protein: CASSEAGGQGAREQYF. The DNA for the CDR3 is TGTGCCAGCAGTGAAGCGGGGGGACAGGGGGCAAGGGAGCAGTACTTC.

The chain has TRBV4-1 and TRBJ1-1; no clear D gene. The CDR3 is 14 amino acids. V was clipped by 1 base and J by 7 bases, with 13 bases between them. Germline loops: CDR1 MGHRA, CDR2 YSYEKL. CDR3 nucleotides: TGCGCCAGCAGCCAAGCGATTTTGCAGATTGAAGCTTTCTTT. It specifies CASSQAILQIEAFF.

J is TRBJ2-7 and V is TRBV14; D gene unclear. Germline V gives CDR1 SGHDN, CDR2 FVKESK. V gave up 5 bases and J gave up 3 bases, with 5 bases separating them. The CDR3 has 11 residues. The CDR3 is CASSSVYEQYF. The DNA of the CDR3 is TGTGCCAGCAGCTCAGTCTACGAGCAGTACTTC.

The J gene is TRBJ2-5, the V gene TRBV9; TRBD2 is a possible D gene (7 bases). The CDR3 contains 16 residues. The V end was cut by 3 bases, the J end by 5 bases, with 20 bases between. Germline V CDR1 and CDR2: SGDLS, YYNGEE. The CDR3 DNA reads as TGTGCCAGCAGCGGAAGACGGGGGGCCTCAGTGGAGACCCAGTACTTC. Encoded protein: CASSGRRGASVETQYF.